This T cell receptor beta chain was recovered during a study of T cell responses to AZD1222 COVID-19 vaccine. Points from the study as a whole: Among the donors, most were white British and more were female, and clonal diversity was possibly underestimated.

Clones were sequenced by immunoSEQ multiplex PCR, and TCRdb holds only the in-frame ones, with some missing. The data contain some 180,000 clones, over 80% of them singletons. In the case of this clone: As yet, its antigen is unknown.

The V end lost 4 bases, the J end lost 11 bases, and 11 bases lay between the germline ends. The CDR3 covers 12 residues. Germline V CDR1 and CDR2: KGHDR, SFDVKD. This sample comprised peripheral blood, obtained 28 days after the second dose of the MenACWY control vaccine. The gene calls are TRBV24-1 and TRBJ2-1; either TRBD1 or TRBD2 may fit D (5 bases each). The source of this sequence is an adult who received the MenACWY meningococcal vaccine as a control. CDR3 in amino acids: CATSEGTEKQFF. CDR3 bases: TGTGCCACCAGTGAAGGGACCGAGAAGCAGTTCTTC.